This entry lists 9 T cell receptor beta chains sequenced from one sample in a study of blood T cell repertoires in COVID-19. Data came from immunoSEQ multiplex PCR; TCRdb stores just in-frame clones and leaves some out. Among 180,000 or so clones listed, 80% to 90% were seen once. The sequenced sample was peripheral blood. The receptors come from an elderly woman with COVID-19, enrolled during active disease.

The gene calls are TRBV12-3 or TRBV12-4 and TRBJ1-5; weak D call: TRBD1 (6 bases). The CDR3 has 13 amino acids. V lost 5 bases and J 4 bases, leaving 9 bases between the germline ends. CDR3 nucleotides: TGTGCCAGCAGTAACGACAGGAATCAGCCCCAGCATTTT. It is translated as CASSNDRNQPQHF.

This clone was counted once. The J gene is TRBJ1-2, the V gene TRBV10-3; possible D gene TRBD1, 6 bases. CDR3 length: 13 residues. Per germline, CDR1 ENHRY and CDR2 SYGVKD. V was cut by 6 bases and J by 4 bases, with 12 bases left in between. DNA of the CDR3: TGTGCCATCAGAACCGGGACATCCTATGGCTACACCTTC. Its protein is CAIRTGTSYGYTF.

This clone was seen at least ten times. This chain connects TRBV4-2 to TRBJ1-6; no clear D gene. The CDR3 spans 15 residues. The V and J ends lost 1 base and 5 bases respectively, with 9 bases between them. Germline assignment: CDR1 LGHNA and CDR2 YNFKEQ. The CDR3 coding sequence is TGTGCCAGCAGCCAAGTTGCGGCCAATAATTCACCCCTCCACTTT. Its translation: CASSQVAANNSPLHF.

On this clone itself: In the same sample, other DNA sequences code for this CDR3. This rearrangement joins TRBV7-8 to TRBJ1-5; TRBD1 aligns across 8 bases. The ends lost 3 bases at V and 5 bases at J; junction bases unmatched: 0. The CDR3 sequence is 13 residues long. Looked up from germline, CDR1 is SGHVS and CDR2 is FQNEAQ. This chain's CDR3 is CASSLDRDQPQHF. CDR3 bases: TGTGCCAGCAGCTTGGACAGGGATCAGCCCCAGCATTTT.

J is TRBJ1-2 and V is TRBV28, with 8 bases lining up with TRBD1. This CDR3 has 14 residues. Germline values: CDR1 MDHEN, CDR2 SYDVKM. V was pared by 8 bases and J by 4 bases, with 9 bases of the junction left unmatched. The CDR3 coding sequence is TGTGCCAGCGCAAAAATTACAGGGGGCTATGGCTACACCTTC. Translation: CASAKITGGYGYTF.

V gene TRBV7-8 combines with J gene TRBJ2-7; 7 positions match TRBD2. In germline, CDR1 is SGHVS, CDR2 FQNEAQ. Trimming cost V 3 bases and J 2 bases; bases outside gene matches: 4. The CDR3 is 14 residues long. This CDR3 is CASSFGGVTYEQYF. The CDR3, as DNA: TGTGCCAGCAGCTTTGGGGGGGTTACCTACGAGCAGTACTTC. Together with reference TRBV7-8 and TRBJ2-7, the CDR3 gives the full variable domain: GAGVSQSPRYKVAKRGQDVALRCDPISGHVSLFWYQQALGQGPEFLTYFQNEAQLDKSGLPSDRFFAERPEGSVSTLKIQRTQQEDSAVYLCASSFGGVTYEQYFGPGTRLTVT.

The chain is built from TRBV4-1 and TRBJ2-7; weak D call: TRBD2 (7 bases). The CDR3 length is 13 residues. The V gene lost 4 bases and the J gene lost 3 bases, with 10 bases spanning the gap. Per the germline V gene, CDR1 is MGHRA and CDR2 is YSYEKL. The CDR3 bases are TGCGCCAGCAGCCGGGGGGGCCTCTACGAGCAGTACTTC. This sequence encodes CASSRGGLYEQYF.

The V gene is TRBV9, the J gene TRBJ2-3, with D maybe TRBD2 (6 bases). Germline V gene lookup returns CDR1 SGDLS and CDR2 YYNGEE. The CDR3 is made up of 15 amino acids. The V and J ends lost 0 bases and 5 bases respectively, with 13 bases between them. CDR3 loop: CASSVATGAVDTQYF. The CDR3, as DNA: TGTGCCAGCAGCGTAGCAACGGGAGCCGTAGATACGCAGTATTTT.

This clone was observed once. The chain employs TRBV5-1 and TRBJ1-1; weak D call: TRBD1 (5 bases). V lost 0 bases and J lost 1, with 10 bases in between. Germline values: CDR1 SGHRS, CDR2 YFSETQ. The CDR3 contains 15 residues. The CDR3 loop reads CASSLVGRANTEAFF. CDR3 coding DNA: TGCGCCAGCAGCTTGGTGGGCAGGGCGAACACTGAAGCTTTCTTT.